Listed here is a single TCR beta chain. This sample is part of a study of blood T cell repertoires in COVID-19. As originally analysed: Reference gene primer amplification yielded estimated nucleated cell counts. Sequencing used immunoSEQ multiplex PCR; TCRdb keeps in-frame clones, though not all of them. V, J and clone size are taken as reported in that table, and D and trimming were inferred from the DNA itself. The sample yields roughly 200,000 clones, around 89% seen once. Germline V gives CDR1 LGHNA, CDR2 YNFKEQ. V lost 1 base to trimming and J lost 4 bases; unmatched junction nucleotides: 9. The CDR3 has 16 amino acids.

Sequencing used peripheral blood. This clonotype was sampled from a man aged 45 to 65 with acute or convalescent COVID-19. V gene TRBV4-2 combines with J gene TRBJ1-2; TRBD1 matches 7 bases. CDR3 DNA: TGTGCCAGCAGCCAAGGAAGACAGGGACGAGGCTATGGCTACACCTTC. Translating it yields CASSQGRQGRGYGYTF.